The clone carrying this T cell receptor beta chain occurred a few times. This record belongs to a study of blood T cell repertoires in COVID-19. About the research overall: COVID-19 samples, acute and convalescent, were from the United States, Italy and Spain. PBMCs, B-cell-depleted T cells, or T cells provided the cDNA or gDNA that made up the material.

Seattle cases were enrolled at active infection and followed longitudinally. Original processing methods: By means of reference gene primer amplification, nucleated cell counts were estimated. Data came from immunoSEQ multiplex PCR; TCRdb stores just in-frame clones and leaves some out. V and J calls and clone size are given by that table; D and trimming were obtained from the DNA. The sample consists of 150,000 to 250,000 clones, around 79% of them appearing once. Material for sequencing was peripheral blood. The sequence was obtained from a woman between 40 and 55 years old with COVID-19, enrolled during active disease.

Written as DNA, the CDR3 is TGCGCCAGCAGCCCAGGACAGGGGAACACCGGGGAGCTGTTTTTT. This gives the protein CASSPGQGNTGELFF. This chain joins TRBV4-3 and TRBJ2-2, with TRBD1 identical over 8 bases. This CDR3 spans 15 amino acids. Germline CDR1 reads LGHNA; CDR2 reads YSLEER. With V trimmed by 4 bases and J by 1 base, 2 bases remained unmatched.